One sample yielded the 19 T cell receptor beta chains listed below, sequenced in a study of T cells in Graves' hyperthyroidism and ophthalmopathy. Amplification of TCR beta CDR3 regions was performed using RNA transcripts as template. HTBI primers were employed in a first-round RT-PCR of the TCR CDR3. From the multiplex PCR reads, TCRdb called clonotypes with MiXCR, one entry per CDR3 protein. There are about 700,000 distinct CDR3 sequences in the sample; nearly 45% occur only once, and less than 8.5% lies in the top ten. The sequenced sample was peripheral blood or thyroid tissue (not recorded which). These receptors all stem from an adult man with Graves' disease, either hyperthyroidism or ophthalmopathy (not recorded which).

V usage is TRBV2 and J usage is TRBJ1-5; D is ambiguous. Germline V lookup: CDR1 SNHLY, CDR2 FYNNEI. The CDR3 length is 13 residues. V lost 1 base and J 6 bases, leaving 7 bases between the germline ends. This CDR3 reads CASSEGVSQPQHF. Here the CDR3 DNA reads TGTGCCAGCAGTGAAGGGGTGTCTCAGCCCCAGCATTTT.

This clonotype showed up many times. The chain has TRBV7-9 and TRBJ2-7, with TRBD2 identical over 7 bases. Germline CDR1 and CDR2: SEHNR and FQNEAQ (reference sequence). V gave up 6 bases and J gave up 4 bases; unmatched junction bases: 3. This CDR3 has 12 residues. As DNA, the CDR3 is TGTGCCAGCAGTGGGGGGGATTACGAGCAGTACTTC. Translation: CASSGGDYEQYF.

This chain uses TRBV29-1 with TRBJ1-1; D is undetermined. This CDR3 spans 11 amino acids. The ends were cut back, 8 bases at V and 6 bases at J, with 13 bases in the middle. CDR1 is SQVTM and CDR2 is ANQGSEA in the germline V gene. The CDR3 DNA reads TGCAGCTTAGCGGGAAGGCCTGAAGCTTTCTTT. Its protein is CSLAGRPEAFF.

V gene TRBV6-5 combines with J gene TRBJ1-6; a weak D match, TRBD1 (5 bases). Per germline, CDR1 MNHEY and CDR2 SVGAGI. V lost 2 bases to trimming and J lost 8 bases, with 10 bases between them. The CDR3 covers 14 residues. The CDR3 DNA follows: TGTGCCAGCAGTTACCAGGGTGCCGATTCACCCCTCCACTTT. Protein sequence: CASSYQGADSPLHF.

This clonotype was recorded a few times. The genes are TRBV19 and TRBJ1-5; 7 bases map to TRBD1. The CDR3 extends over 13 amino acids. J gave up 6 bases and V 9 bases, and 8 bases lay outside the gene matches. CDR1 LNHDA and CDR2 SQIVND come from the germline V gene (reference sequence). The CDR3 region has the DNA TGTGCCAGCAGACAGGGAGGTCCTCAGCCCCAGCATTTT. Translation gives CASRQGGPQPQHF.

This clonotype was detected ten times or more. The chain employs TRBV29-1 and TRBJ1-1; no firm D call. From germline, CDR1 is SQVTM and CDR2 ANQGSEA. CDR3 size: 11 residues. V gave up 5 bases and J gave up 1 base, with 5 bases separating them. In DNA, the CDR3 is TGCAGCGTTCAGACGAACACTGAAGCTTTCTTT. Its translation: CSVQTNTEAFF.

This sequence joins TRBV24-1 and TRBJ2-5; 10 positions match TRBD2. Germline trimming cut 7 bases from V and 1 base from J; bases unmatched to any gene: 5. CDR3 length: 15 residues. Germline V gene lookup returns CDR1 KGHDR and CDR2 SFDVKD. The DNA of the CDR3 is TGTGCCACCAGAGATAGCGGGGGGACCCAAGAGACCCAGTACTTC. Protein: CATRDSGGTQETQYF.

The rearrangement uses TRBV5-1 and TRBJ1-1; 11 bases are a match to TRBD1. The germline V gene encodes CDR1 SGHRS and CDR2 YFSETQ. The CDR3 loop spans 18 amino acids. With 0 bases clipped from V and 3 bases from J, the junction kept 10 bases outside the gene matches. The CDR3 sequence is CASSLAPGQGARDTEAFF. The CDR3 DNA reads TGCGCCAGCAGCTTGGCCCCTGGACAGGGGGCGAGGGACACTGAAGCTTTCTTT.

The count of this clonotype is one. The chain links TRBV10-3 to TRBJ1-4; D is undetermined. Germline V gene sequence: CDR1 ENHRY, CDR2 SYGVKD. V dropped 3 bases and J dropped 8 bases, with 22 bases sitting between them. The CDR3 length is 17 residues. In nucleotides, the CDR3 is TGTGCCATCAGTGACCCCGCCGTGGGAGGCGCGCGGGAAAAACTGTTTTTT. This encodes CAISDPAVGGAREKLFF.

This clonotype has ten or more counts. The genes are TRBV25-1 and TRBJ1-3; D is uncertain. The V gene's germline CDR1 is MGHDK and CDR2 SYGVNS. CDR3 length equals 14 residues. V was trimmed by 4 bases and J by 2 bases, leaving 9 bases between them. This CDR3 reads CASSAHSAGNTIYF. The CDR3 coding sequence is TGTGCCAGCAGTGCGCACAGCGCTGGAAACACCATATATTTT.

To note about this clonotype: Because it lacks the conserved phenylalanine or tryptophan at the end, this CDR3 is likely a read error. The DNA is omitted, as the CDR3 cannot be located on it reliably, and the CDR3 follows TCRdb's listing. This sequence joins TRBV7-3 and TRBJ1-4; the table's D call, TRBD1, was not checked against the DNA. CDR1 SGHTA and CDR2 FQGTGA come from the germline V gene. Counting both end residues, the CDR3 totals 11 amino acids. This CDR3 is CASSPTTGSTY.

On this clonotype itself: Here the CDR3 omits its conserved ending phenylalanine or tryptophan, so a read error is the likely source. It is unclear where the CDR3 begins or ends on the DNA, so no DNA is shown, and the CDR3 is as TCRdb lists it. V is TRBV7-9 and J is TRBJ1-1; no check of the table's D call, TRBD1, against the DNA was made. The CDR3 has 8 residues if both end residues are counted. Germline CDR1 SEHNR, CDR2 FQNEAQ (reference sequence). The CDR3 loop reads CASSRRDR.

This clonotype was seen only a few times. The V gene is TRBV29-1, the J gene TRBJ1-5; possibly TRBD1 for D (5 bases). The CDR3 length is 15 residues. V lost 8 bases to trimming and J lost 5 bases, with 22 bases between them. The germline V gene has CDR1 SQVTM and CDR2 ANQGSEA. The CDR3 region is CSTPGRQHNYQPQHF. The CDR3 DNA is TGCAGCACCCCCGGAAGACAGCACAACTATCAGCCCCAGCATTTT.

This clonotype was seen at least ten times. V gene TRBV7-9 combines with J gene TRBJ2-7; 9 bases map to TRBD2. There are 15 residues in the CDR3. Germline trimming cut 6 bases from V and 0 bases from J; bases unmatched to any gene: 6. The V gene's germline CDR1 is SEHNR and CDR2 FQNEAQ (reference sequence). DNA for the CDR3: TGTGCCAGCAGTGACGAGCGGGAGGCCTCCTACGAGCAGTACTTC. Translation gives CASSDEREASYEQYF.

This clonotype was seen just once. CDR3 in amino acids: CASSLDLGHGQYF. The CDR3 DNA sequence: TGTGCCAGCAGCTTAGATTTGGGCCACGGGCAGTACTTC. This chain connects TRBV7-9 to TRBJ2-7; D gene uncertain. V dropped 1 base and J dropped 9 bases, with 13 bases sitting between them. Per germline, CDR1 SEHNR and CDR2 FQNEAQ (reference sequence). This CDR3 has 13 residues.

V and J are TRBV5-4 and TRBJ1-5; 7 bases line up with TRBD1. CDR1 is SGHNT and CDR2 is YYREEE in the germline V gene (reference sequence). The CDR3 consists of 14 residues. V was clipped by 9 bases and J by 0 bases; unmatched bases: 6. The CDR3 DNA reads TGTGCCACCTCGACAGGGCCTAGCAATCAGCCCCAGCATTTT. Its protein is CATSTGPSNQPQHF.

The chain couples TRBV20-1 to TRBJ2-2, with D possibly being TRBD1 (5 bases). The CDR3 spans 14 residues. The V end was cut by 4 bases, the J end by 0 bases, with 9 bases between. CDR1 and CDR2 from the germline V gene are DFQATT and SNEGSKA (reference sequence). The CDR3 coding sequence is TGCAGTGCTACGCAGGGATCGAACACCGGGGAGCTGTTTTTT. As protein: CSATQGSNTGELFF.

The rearrangement joins TRBV10-3 to TRBJ1-6; 11 nucleotides match TRBD1. The V segment lost 4 bases and the J segment 7 bases; nucleotides outside the gene matches: 3. This CDR3 region has 15 residues. Germline CDR1 ENHRY, CDR2 SYGVKD. The DNA of the CDR3 is TGTGCCATCAGTGCCGGACAGGGGGCAAATTCACCCCTCCACTTT. Its translation: CAISAGQGANSPLHF.

The V call is TRBV7-2, the J call TRBJ1-6; D is undetermined. CDR3 length: 15 residues. Germline V gene lookup returns CDR1 SGHTA and CDR2 FQGNSA. V lost 1 base and J 4 bases, leaving 8 bases between the germline ends. The CDR3 loop is CASSLDPGYNSPLHF. As DNA, the CDR3 is TGTGCCAGCAGCTTAGATCCAGGTTATAATTCACCCCTCCACTTT.